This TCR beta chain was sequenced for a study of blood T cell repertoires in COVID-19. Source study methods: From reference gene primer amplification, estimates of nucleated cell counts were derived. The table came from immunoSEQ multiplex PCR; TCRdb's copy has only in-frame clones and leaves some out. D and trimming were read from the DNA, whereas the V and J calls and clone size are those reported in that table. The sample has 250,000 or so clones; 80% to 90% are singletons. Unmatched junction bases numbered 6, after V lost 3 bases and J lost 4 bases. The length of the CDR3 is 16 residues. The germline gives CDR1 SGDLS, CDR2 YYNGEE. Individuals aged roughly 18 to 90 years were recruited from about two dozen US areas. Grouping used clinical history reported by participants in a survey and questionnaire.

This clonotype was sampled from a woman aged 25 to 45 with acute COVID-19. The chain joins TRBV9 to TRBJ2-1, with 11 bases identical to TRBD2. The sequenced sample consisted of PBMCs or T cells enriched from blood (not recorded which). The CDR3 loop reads CASSAIAGGPYNEQFF. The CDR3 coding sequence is TGTGCCAGCAGCGCAATAGCGGGAGGGCCTTACAATGAGCAGTTCTTC.